A single T cell receptor (beta chain) is shown here with its context. TCRdb reanalysed the RT-PCR reads using MiXCR and keeps one entry per CDR3 protein. The sample carries more than 600,000 distinct CDR3 sequences, 14% recorded once. V was cut by 5 bases and J by 10 bases, with 23 bases left in between. The CDR3 is 15 amino acids. CDR1 SGHTA and CDR2 FQGNSA come from the germline V gene. The rearrangement links TRBV7-2 to TRBJ2-5, with D possibly being TRBD2 (6 bases). The specimen was memory CD4+ T cells from blood. The receptor's source is a female donor in good health, serving as a healthy control. The CDR3 region is CASSLGWRVARVQYF. The CDR3 DNA is TGTGCCAGCAGCCTGGGTTGGAGGGTCGCCCGGGTCCAGTACTTC.